Presented here are 9 T cell receptor beta chains from one specimen sequenced in a study of OX40 agonist ivuxolimab in advanced cancers. TCRdb's table, derived via immunoSEQ multiplex PCR, lists solely in-frame clones and lacks some. The table has roughly 60,000 clones, around 86% seen once; the top ten hold over 2%. Sample: CD4+ or CD8+ T cells sorted from blood, taken in a trial of the OX40 agonist ivuxolimab. The receptors here all came from an adult with an advanced solid tumor such as melanoma, head and neck, liver or kidney cancer.

The chain is built from TRBV30 and TRBJ1-2; a possible D gene is TRBD1 (5 bases). V lost 0 bases to trimming and J lost 8 bases, with 16 bases between them. The length of the CDR3 is 14 residues. CDR1 and CDR2 from the germline V gene are GTSNPN and SVGIG (reference sequence). CDR3 nucleotide sequence: TGTGCCTGGAGTGTACACAGGTCCGGGGGAGGCTACACCTTC. It is translated as CAWSVHRSGGGYTF.

By share, this clone ranks as medium-sized. V is TRBV6-1 and J is TRBJ1-2; 10 bases map to TRBD1. The CDR3 length is 16 residues. Germline V gene lookup returns CDR1 MNHNS and CDR2 SASEGT. The V gene end was trimmed by 4 bases and the J gene end by 4 bases; junction bases not matched to a gene: 9. The CDR3 sequence is CASSVQRTGGSYGYTF. The DNA for the CDR3 is TGTGCCAGCAGTGTTCAGAGGACAGGGGGTTCCTATGGCTACACCTTC.

J is TRBJ1-2 and V is TRBV6-6, with TRBD1 matching over 7 bases. Germline-derived CDR1 and CDR2 are MNHNY and SVGAGI (reference sequence). The CDR3 has 13 amino acids. V was pared by 5 bases and J by 5 bases, with 5 bases of the junction left unmatched. CDR3 amino acids: CASSPQGPYGYTF. The CDR3 DNA is TGTGCCAGCAGTCCACAGGGGCCATATGGCTACACCTTC.

This chain uses TRBV19 with TRBJ1-4; 7 positions match TRBD1. With V trimmed by 9 bases and J by 4 bases, 8 bases remained unmatched. The length of the CDR3 is 14 residues. Per the germline V gene, CDR1 is LNHDA and CDR2 is SQIVND (reference sequence). The CDR3 DNA reads as TGTGCCAGCAGGGGGGGGACAGTTAATGAAAAACTGTTTTTT. Translating gives CASRGGTVNEKLFF.

This sequence joins TRBV6-5 and TRBJ2-4, with 8 bases identical to TRBD1. This CDR3 contains 13 residues. J lost 4 bases, V lost 8 bases, and 4 bases had no gene match. Germline V CDR1 and CDR2: MNHEY, SVGAGI. CDR3 coding DNA: TGTGCCAGCGCACAGGGGGATAAAAACATTCAGTACTTC. This codes for CASAQGDKNIQYF.

The chain employs TRBV15 and TRBJ2-2; 7 positions agree with TRBD1. Trimming at V came to 3 bases and at J to 3 bases, leaving 10 bases not matched to a gene. Looked up from germline, CDR1 is LNHNV and CDR2 is YYDKDF (reference sequence). The CDR3 is 17 residues long. For the CDR3, the DNA is TGTGCCACCAGCAGGGAGAGACAGGGAGTGGACACCGGGGAGCTGTTTTTT. As protein: CATSRERQGVDTGELFF.

The chain uses TRBV27 and TRBJ1-1, with a possible D match to TRBD1 (6 bases). CDR3 size: 13 residues. V dropped 6 bases and J dropped 0 bases, with 8 bases sitting between them. CDR1 MNHEY and CDR2 SMNVEV come from the germline V gene (reference sequence). CDR3 in amino acids: CASRWTVNTEAFF. DNA for the CDR3: TGTGCCAGCAGATGGACAGTGAACACTGAAGCTTTCTTT.

The CDR3 sequence: CASSMWQGNTEAFF. In DNA form, the CDR3 reads TGTGCCAGTAGTATGTGGCAGGGGAACACTGAAGCTTTCTTT. The chain employs TRBV19 and TRBJ1-1; weak D call: TRBD1 (5 bases). Per the germline V gene, CDR1 is LNHDA and CDR2 is SQIVND (reference sequence). The CDR3 consists of 14 residues. V gave up 3 bases and J gave up 1 base, with 9 bases separating them.

The genes are TRBV10-3 and TRBJ1-1, with D uncertain. Germline CDR1 is ENHRY and CDR2 is SYGVKD. This CDR3 region has 13 residues. Trimming cost V 10 bases and J 0 bases, with 12 bases left between them. The CDR3 DNA is TGTGCCACCACCCCGGGGTTGAACACTGAAGCTTTCTTT. Translating gives CATTPGLNTEAFF.